This entry is about one TCR beta chain. Its matching antigen is unknown. Germline CDR1 reads LGHDT; CDR2 reads YNNKEL (reference sequence). The CDR3 has 14 residues. V trimming: 4 bases; J trimming: 8 bases; junction bases outside the gene matches: 6. This sample is part of a study of T cells in Graves' hyperthyroidism and ophthalmopathy. From RNA transcripts, TCR beta CDR3 regions were amplified. Primed by the HTBI set, a first-round RT-PCR was run on the TCR CDR3. TCRdb redid the calling of the multiplex PCR reads with MiXCR, one entry per CDR3 protein. The sample has about 350,000 distinct CDR3 sequences, more than 11% seen once. Broader study findings: Researchers report that a 13 V-J model separated ophthalmopathy from stable hyperthyroidism.

What was sequenced was blood. The origin of this receptor is a woman younger than 45 with Graves' hyperthyroidism. The chain recombines TRBV3-1 with TRBJ2-1, with TRBD2 matching 9 bases. The CDR3: CASSLRGRADEQFF. CDR3 nucleotides: TGTGCCAGCAGCCTTCGCGGGAGGGCCGATGAGCAGTTCTTC.